Following are 14 T cell receptor beta chains from one sample sequenced in a study of blood T cell repertoires in COVID-19. Measured with immunoSEQ multiplex PCR; TCRdb has only the in-frame clones, and not every one. In the table there are 80,000 to 95,000 clones, 70% to 90% of which are singletons. The sample taken for sequencing was peripheral blood. Receptors originate from a man between 70 and 80 years old with acute or convalescent COVID-19.

This sequence joins TRBV7-2 and TRBJ2-7, with 9 nucleotides matching TRBD2. The CDR3 consists of 17 residues. Trimming at V came to 1 base and at J to 4 bases, leaving 11 bases not matched to a gene. Germline V gives CDR1 SGHTA, CDR2 FQGNSA. This CDR3 is CASSLGSRGGGGYEQYF. DNA of the CDR3: TGTGCCAGCAGCTTAGGCTCGCGGGGGGGCGGAGGGTACGAGCAGTACTTC.

V usage is TRBV30 and J usage is TRBJ2-2, with a possible D match to TRBD2 (6 bases). The CDR3 spans 14 residues. V lost 0 bases and J 7 bases, leaving 12 bases between the germline ends. The V gene's germline CDR1 is GTSNPN and CDR2 SVGIG (reference sequence). CDR3 nucleotide sequence: TGTGCCTGGAGTGTGACTAGTCTAGGCGGGGAGCTGTTTTTT. Translated, it gives CAWSVTSLGGELFF.

V gene TRBV4-1 combines with J gene TRBJ2-1; weak D call: TRBD2 (6 bases). The CDR3 is 16 residues long. Trimming removed 1 base from V and 9 bases from J, with 19 bases in between. CDR1 and CDR2 from the germline V gene are MGHRA and YSYEKL. In nucleotides, the CDR3 is TGCGCCAGCAGCCAAGTACCCGGGACTCCCAGGTTTGAGCAGTTCTTC. Its translation is CASSQVPGTPRFEQFF.

The chain joins TRBV18 to TRBJ1-5; D uncertain. Germline V lookup: CDR1 KGHSH, CDR2 LQKENI. The CDR3 covers 13 residues. The V and J ends lost 3 bases and 4 bases respectively, with 7 bases between them. For the CDR3, the DNA is TGTGCCAGCTCACCCTCAGCGAATCAGCCCCAGCATTTT. This encodes CASSPSANQPQHF.

In nucleotides, the CDR3 is TGTGCCAGCTCACCATTCAACGCCGGGACTAGCGGGAGAACAGATACGCAGTATTTT. Translation gives CASSPFNAGTSGRTDTQYF. The J gene is TRBJ2-3, the V gene TRBV18, with 14 positions matching TRBD2. The germline V gene has CDR1 KGHSH and CDR2 LQKENI. The CDR3 sequence is 19 residues long. The trim removed 2 bases at V and 3 bases at J, leaving 10 bases unmatched.

The genes are TRBV10-3 and TRBJ1-5, with D hard to call. Trimming left V 3 bases short and J 4 bases short, with 4 bases between. The CDR3 length is 12 residues. Germline CDR1 ENHRY, CDR2 SYGVKD. CDR3 in amino acids: CAISDLNQPQHF. In DNA form, the CDR3 reads TGTGCCATCAGTGACCTTAATCAGCCCCAGCATTTT.

The chain couples TRBV5-4 to TRBJ2-2, with TRBD2 matching over 15 bases. The V gene's germline CDR1 is SGHNT and CDR2 YYREEE (reference sequence). V shed 4 bases, J shed 4 bases, and the junction held 2 bases outside the gene matches. The CDR3 length is 16 residues. The CDR3: CASSAGLAGGTGELFF. CDR3 DNA: TGTGCCAGCAGCGCGGGACTAGCGGGAGGCACCGGGGAGCTGTTTTTT.

This chain links TRBV5-4 with TRBJ2-4; TRBD1 matches 8 bases. The CDR3 runs 16 residues. The germline V gene encodes CDR1 SGHNT and CDR2 YYREEE (reference sequence). With V trimmed by 0 bases and J by 2 bases, 4 bases remained unmatched. CDR3 residues: CASSLGQGLPKNIQYF. The CDR3 nucleotides are TGTGCCAGCAGCTTGGGACAGGGGCTACCCAAAAACATTCAGTACTTC.

This chain connects TRBV29-1 to TRBJ2-1; the D gene is possibly TRBD2 (6 bases). The CDR3 is 12 residues long. Germline V lookup: CDR1 SQVTM, CDR2 ANQGSEA. V dropped 1 base and J dropped 6 bases, with 7 bases sitting between them. The CDR3 is CSVEVGGNEQFF. DNA for the CDR3: TGCAGCGTTGAAGTCGGGGGCAATGAGCAGTTCTTC.

The chain combines TRBV25-1 with TRBJ2-1, with D possibly being TRBD1 (5 bases). Germline CDR1 and CDR2: MGHDK and SYGVNS. This CDR3 is 15 amino acids long. V gave up 5 bases and J gave up 6 bases, with 17 bases separating them. The CDR3 DNA is TGTGCCAGCAGTAACGGGTTATGGGGCACCAATGAGCAGTTCTTC. Protein product: CASSNGLWGTNEQFF.

The V and J genes are TRBV19 and TRBJ1-1, with D perhaps matching TRBD1 (5 bases). The V end was cut by 8 bases, the J end by 1 base, with 20 bases between. CDR1 is LNHDA, CDR2 SQIVND, per germline (reference sequence). The CDR3 totals 16 residues. CDR3 sequence: CASRGRAPYRNTEAFF. The CDR3 nucleotides read TGTGCCAGTCGGGGGAGGGCCCCTTACCGGAACACTGAAGCTTTCTTT.

This rearrangement joins TRBV4-3 to TRBJ2-2; 8 nucleotides line up with TRBD1. The V gene's germline CDR1 is LGHNA and CDR2 YSLEER. The CDR3 length is 16 residues. With 4 bases clipped from V and 4 bases from J, the junction kept 8 bases outside the gene matches. The CDR3 sequence is CASSRGGTGVTGELFF. The CDR3 bases are TGCGCCAGCAGCCGCGGCGGGACAGGAGTCACCGGGGAGCTGTTTTTT.

This chain links TRBV7-2 with TRBJ2-1, with D tentatively TRBD2 (5 bases). The ends were cut back, 5 bases at V and 8 bases at J, with 13 bases in the middle. The CDR3 runs to 13 residues. Germline V lookup: CDR1 SGHTA, CDR2 FQGNSA. This CDR3 reads CASSRRGRDEQFF. The CDR3 coding sequence is TGTGCCAGCAGCAGGCGTGGGAGAGATGAGCAGTTCTTC.

The chain has TRBV2 and TRBJ2-7, with D perhaps matching TRBD2 (6 bases). Germline V gene sequence: CDR1 SNHLY, CDR2 FYNNEI. Trimming took 4 bases from V and 2 from J, leaving 9 bases between them. This CDR3 contains 13 residues. CDR3 sequence reads: CASSAGGAYEQYF. The CDR3 coding sequence is TGTGCCAGCAGTGCAGGCGGGGCCTACGAGCAGTACTTC.